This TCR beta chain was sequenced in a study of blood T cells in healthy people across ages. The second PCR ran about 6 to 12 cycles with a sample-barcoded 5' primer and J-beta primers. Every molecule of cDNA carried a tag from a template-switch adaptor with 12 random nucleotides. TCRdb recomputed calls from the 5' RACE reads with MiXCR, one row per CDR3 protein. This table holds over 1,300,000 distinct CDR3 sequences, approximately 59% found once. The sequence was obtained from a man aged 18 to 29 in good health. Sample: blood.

The CDR3 region is CASSSPGIRINNEQFF. The CDR3 nucleotides read TGTGCCAGCAGTTCCCCCGGGATCCGCATAAACAATGAGCAGTTCTTC. This chain uses TRBV28 with TRBJ2-1, with D tentatively TRBD2 (5 bases). The CDR3 consists of 16 residues. In germline, CDR1 is MDHEN, CDR2 SYDVKM. Deletions cut 4 bases from V and 5 bases from J, with 18 bases between. Full variable domain (missing parts from reference TRBV28 and TRBJ2-1): DVKVTQSSRYLVKRTGEKVFLECVQDMDHENMFWYRQDPGLGLRLIYFSYDVKMKEKGDIPEGYSVSREKKERFSLILESASTNQTSMYLCASSSPGIRINNEQFFGPGTRLTVL.